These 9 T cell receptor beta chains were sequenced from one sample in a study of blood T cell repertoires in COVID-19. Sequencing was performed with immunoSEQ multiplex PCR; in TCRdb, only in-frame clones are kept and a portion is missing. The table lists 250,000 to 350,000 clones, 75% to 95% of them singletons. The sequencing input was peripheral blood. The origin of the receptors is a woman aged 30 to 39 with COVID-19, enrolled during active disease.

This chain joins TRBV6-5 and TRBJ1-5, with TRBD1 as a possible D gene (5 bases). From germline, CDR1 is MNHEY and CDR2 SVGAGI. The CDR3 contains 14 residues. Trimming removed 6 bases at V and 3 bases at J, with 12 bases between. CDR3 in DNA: TGTGCCAGCAGGGCATCAGGGAACAATCAGCCCCAGCATTTT. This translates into CASRASGNNQPQHF.

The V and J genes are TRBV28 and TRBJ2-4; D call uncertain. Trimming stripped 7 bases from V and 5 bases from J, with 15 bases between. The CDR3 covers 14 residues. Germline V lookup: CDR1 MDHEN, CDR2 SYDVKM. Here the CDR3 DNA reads TGTGCCAGCAATACCTTAGCCCCAGAAAACATTCAGTACTTC. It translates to CASNTLAPENIQYF.

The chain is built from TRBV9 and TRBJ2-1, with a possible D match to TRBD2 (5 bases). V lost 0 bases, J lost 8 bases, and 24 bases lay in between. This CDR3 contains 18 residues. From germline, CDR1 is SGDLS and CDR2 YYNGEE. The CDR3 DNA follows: TGTGCCAGCAGCGTAGCTGGCAGCGGCCCCGGTATATGGGATGAGCAGTTCTTC. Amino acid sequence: CASSVAGSGPGIWDEQFF.

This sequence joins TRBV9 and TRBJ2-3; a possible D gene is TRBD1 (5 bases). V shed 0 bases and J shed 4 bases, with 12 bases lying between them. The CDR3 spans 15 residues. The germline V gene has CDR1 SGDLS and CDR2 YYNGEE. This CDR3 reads CASSVEGNQADTQYF. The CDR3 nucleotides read TGTGCCAGCAGCGTAGAGGGGAACCAAGCAGATACGCAGTATTTT. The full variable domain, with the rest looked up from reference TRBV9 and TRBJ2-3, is DSGVTQTPKHLITATGQRVTLRCSPRSGDLSVYWYQQSLDQGLQFLIQYYNGEERAKGNILERFSAQQFPDLHSELNLSSLELGDSALYFCASSVEGNQADTQYFGPGTRLTVL.

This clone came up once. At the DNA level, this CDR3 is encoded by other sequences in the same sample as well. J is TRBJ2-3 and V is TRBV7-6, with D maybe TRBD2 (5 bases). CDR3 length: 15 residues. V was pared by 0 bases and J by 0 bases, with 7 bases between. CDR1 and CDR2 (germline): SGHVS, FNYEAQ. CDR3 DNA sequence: TGTGCCAGCAGCTTAGCTGGCGGGAGCACAGATACGCAGTATTTT. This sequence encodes CASSLAGGSTDTQYF. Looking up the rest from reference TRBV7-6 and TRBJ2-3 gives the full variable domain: GAGVSQSPRYKVTKRGQDVALRCDPISGHVSLYWYRQALGQGPEFLTYFNYEAQQDKSGLPNDRFSAERPEGSISTLTIQRTEQRDSAMYRCASSLAGGSTDTQYFGPGTRLTVL.

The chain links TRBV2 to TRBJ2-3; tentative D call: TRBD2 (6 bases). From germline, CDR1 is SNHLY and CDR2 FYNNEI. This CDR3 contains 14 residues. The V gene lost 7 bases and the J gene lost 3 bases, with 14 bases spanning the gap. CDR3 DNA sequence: TGTGCCAGCAAAGGCGGGACGGGGACAGATACGCAGTATTTT. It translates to CASKGGTGTDTQYF.

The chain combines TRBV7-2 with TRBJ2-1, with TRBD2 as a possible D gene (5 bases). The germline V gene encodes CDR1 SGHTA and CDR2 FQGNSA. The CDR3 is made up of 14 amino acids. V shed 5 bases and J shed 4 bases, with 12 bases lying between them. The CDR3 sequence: CASSSGRNYNEQFF. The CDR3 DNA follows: TGTGCCAGCAGCAGCGGCAGGAATTACAATGAGCAGTTCTTC.

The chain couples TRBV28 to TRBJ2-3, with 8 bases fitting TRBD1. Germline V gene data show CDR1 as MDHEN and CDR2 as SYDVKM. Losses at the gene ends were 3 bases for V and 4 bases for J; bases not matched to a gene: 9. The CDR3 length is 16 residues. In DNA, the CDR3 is TGTGCCAGCAGTTTGACGTGGACAGGGACCTCAGATACGCAGTATTTT. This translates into CASSLTWTGTSDTQYF.

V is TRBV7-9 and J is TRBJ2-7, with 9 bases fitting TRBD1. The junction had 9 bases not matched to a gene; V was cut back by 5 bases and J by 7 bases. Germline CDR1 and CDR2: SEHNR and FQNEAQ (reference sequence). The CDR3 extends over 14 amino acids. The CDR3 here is CASSPPGQGQEQYF. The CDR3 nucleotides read TGTGCCAGCAGCCCACCCGGACAGGGGCAAGAGCAGTACTTC.